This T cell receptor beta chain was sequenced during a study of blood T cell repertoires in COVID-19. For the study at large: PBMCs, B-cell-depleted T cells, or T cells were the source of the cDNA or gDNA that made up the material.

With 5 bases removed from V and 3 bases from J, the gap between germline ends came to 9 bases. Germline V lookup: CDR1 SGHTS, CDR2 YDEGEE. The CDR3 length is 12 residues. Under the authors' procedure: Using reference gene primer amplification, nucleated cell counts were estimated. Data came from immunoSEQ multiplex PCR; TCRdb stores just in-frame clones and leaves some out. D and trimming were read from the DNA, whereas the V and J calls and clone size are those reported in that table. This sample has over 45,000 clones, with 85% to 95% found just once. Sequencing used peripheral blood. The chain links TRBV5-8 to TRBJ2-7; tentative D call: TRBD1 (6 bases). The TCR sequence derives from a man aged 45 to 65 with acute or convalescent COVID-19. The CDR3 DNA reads TGTGCCAGCAGTGGGGGCCTCTACGAGCAGTACTTC. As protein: CASSGGLYEQYF.